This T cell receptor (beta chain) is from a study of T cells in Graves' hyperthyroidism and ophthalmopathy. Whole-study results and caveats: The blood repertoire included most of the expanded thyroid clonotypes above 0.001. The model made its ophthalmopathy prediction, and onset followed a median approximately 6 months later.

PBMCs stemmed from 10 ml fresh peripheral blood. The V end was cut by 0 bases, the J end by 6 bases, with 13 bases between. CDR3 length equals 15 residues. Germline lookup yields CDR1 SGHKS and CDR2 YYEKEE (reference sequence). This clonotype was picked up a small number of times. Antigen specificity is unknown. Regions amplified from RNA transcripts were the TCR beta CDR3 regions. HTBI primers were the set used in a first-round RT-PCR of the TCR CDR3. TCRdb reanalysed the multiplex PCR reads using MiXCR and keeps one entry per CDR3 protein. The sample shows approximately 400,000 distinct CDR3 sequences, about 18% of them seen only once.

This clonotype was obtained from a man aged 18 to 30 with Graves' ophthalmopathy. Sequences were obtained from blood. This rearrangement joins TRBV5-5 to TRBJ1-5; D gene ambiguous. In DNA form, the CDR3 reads TGTGCCAGCAGCTTGGAAGAAGGTTCGGGTCAGCCCCAGCATTTT. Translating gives CASSLEEGSGQPQHF.